What follows are 27 T cell receptor beta chains derived from one specimen sequenced in a study of radiotherapy plus CTLA-4 blockade in lung cancer. Repertoires were generated with immunoSEQ multiplex PCR, while TCRdb's copy carries only in-frame clones and drops some. The repertoire holds approximately 52,000 clones, around 75% seen once, with 8.5% to 9% in the top ten. The sample consisted of peripheral blood, taken from a patient treated with radiotherapy plus ipilimumab. The receptor set was obtained from a human donor with non-small cell lung cancer who had a complete response to radiotherapy plus ipilimumab.

CDR3 in DNA: TGTGCCAGCAGTCTCACGACAAATCAGCCCCAGCATTTT. This codes for CASSLTTNQPQHF. The V call is TRBV7-2, the J call TRBJ1-5; D is undetermined. The length of the CDR3 is 13 residues. Germline lookup yields CDR1 SGHTA and CDR2 FQGNSA. Trimming removed 6 bases at V and 4 bases at J, with 10 bases between.

This clone has just a few counts. V usage is TRBV29-1 and J usage is TRBJ2-5, with 10 bases aligning to TRBD2. CDR1 is SQVTM and CDR2 is ANQGSEA in the germline V gene. This CDR3 comprises 17 residues. J gave up 3 bases and V 4 bases, and 14 bases lay outside the gene matches. In DNA form, the CDR3 reads TGCAGCGTTGTCGGGACTAGCGACCAAGTTGGGGAAGAGACCCAGTACTTC. Its protein is CSVVGTSDQVGEETQYF.

The V call is TRBV29-1, the J call TRBJ2-5; D is unresolved. The CDR3 sequence is 10 residues long. V was trimmed by 4 bases and J by 5 bases, leaving 5 bases between them. Germline CDR1 and CDR2: SQVTM and ANQGSEA. The CDR3 sequence is CSVVIETQYF. The DNA of the CDR3 is TGCAGCGTTGTCATTGAGACCCAGTACTTC.

V gene TRBV7-9 combines with J gene TRBJ2-2; D is uncertain. The V gene lost 1 base and the J gene lost 3 bases, with 15 bases spanning the gap. In germline, CDR1 is SEHNR, CDR2 FQNEAQ (reference sequence). CDR3 size: 17 residues. CDR3 coding DNA: TGTGCCAGCAGCTTAGGATCGAGAGGCACACACACCGGGGAGCTGTTTTTT. This codes for CASSLGSRGTHTGELFF.

This clone occurred a few times. The J gene is TRBJ2-7, the V gene TRBV30; the D gene is possibly TRBD2 (5 bases). The CDR3 sequence is 13 residues long. With 0 bases removed from V and 3 bases from J, the gap between germline ends came to 9 bases. Germline V CDR1 and CDR2: GTSNPN, SVGIG (reference sequence). The CDR3 sequence: CAWSVPGVYEQYF. The DNA of the CDR3 is TGTGCCTGGAGTGTACCCGGGGTCTACGAGCAGTACTTC.

The V and J genes are TRBV19 and TRBJ1-2, with D perhaps TRBD1 (5 bases). Germline loops: CDR1 LNHDA, CDR2 SQIVND (reference sequence). The CDR3 spans 17 residues. V lost 6 bases and J lost 4, with 24 bases in between. CDR3 nucleotides: TGTGCCAGTAGACTGACGACGCAGCTGTTCCAGGGCTATGGCTACACCTTC. It yields the protein CASRLTTQLFQGYGYTF.

The V gene is TRBV6-5, the J gene TRBJ1-6; 8 bases agree with TRBD1. The germline V gene encodes CDR1 MNHEY and CDR2 SVGAGI. The CDR3 runs 13 residues. V dropped 6 bases and J dropped 10; count of bases not matched to a gene: 5. CDR3 residues: CASRGQGWSPLHF. As DNA, the CDR3 is TGTGCCAGCAGAGGACAGGGCTGGTCACCCCTCCACTTT.

A few counts support this clone. The chain has TRBV7-6 and TRBJ1-4; 12 bases map to TRBD1. Per germline, CDR1 SGHVS and CDR2 FNYEAQ. This CDR3 spans 19 amino acids. After removal of 5 bases from V and 4 bases from J, the junction contained 14 bases not matched to a gene. The CDR3 region is CASSPRPGTGGAGNEKLFF. Written as DNA, the CDR3 is TGTGCCAGCAGCCCCAGGCCCGGGACAGGGGGCGCCGGTAATGAAAAACTGTTTTTT.

This clone was seen a handful of times. The chain is built from TRBV10-3 and TRBJ2-1; D is unresolved. V was trimmed by 5 bases and J by 4 bases, leaving 6 bases between them. The V gene's germline CDR1 is ENHRY and CDR2 SYGVKD. The CDR3 runs 12 residues. CDR3 coding DNA: TGTGCCATCAGTACCACTTACAATGAGCAGTTCTTC. Its translation is CAISTTYNEQFF.

The J gene is TRBJ1-4, the V gene TRBV5-6; 9 positions match TRBD1. CDR1 and CDR2 (germline): SGHDT, YYEEEE. CDR3 length equals 16 residues. Trimming cost V 5 bases and J 10 bases; bases outside gene matches: 15. DNA of the CDR3: TGTGCCAGCAGTTCTCGGGACAGGGTGGCCCTCCGAAAACTGTTTTTT. This translates into CASSSRDRVALRKLFF.

The chain links TRBV10-1 to TRBJ1-6; D may be TRBD1 (6 bases). V shed 2 bases and J shed 8 bases, with 19 bases lying between them. Germline CDR1 reads WNHNN; CDR2 reads SYGVQD (reference sequence). This CDR3 region has 17 residues. The CDR3 sequence: CASSERGGATPHSPLHF. The CDR3 nucleotides read TGCGCCAGCAGTGAGAGGGGGGGGGCGACTCCCCATTCACCCCTCCACTTT.

The chain links TRBV27 to TRBJ1-1; D might be TRBD1 (5 bases). Looked up from germline, CDR1 is MNHEY and CDR2 is SMNVEV (reference sequence). This CDR3 contains 14 residues. V was pared by 3 bases and J by 6 bases, with 14 bases between. The CDR3 reads CASSFQGRKPEAFF. DNA for the CDR3: TGTGCCAGCAGTTTTCAGGGCAGGAAGCCTGAAGCTTTCTTT.

The table lists this clone with many counts. The gene calls are TRBV21-1 and TRBJ1-1. TRBV21-1 is tagged as a pseudogene. This CDR3 is built from 14 residues. The CDR3, as DNA: TGTGCCCCTCGTAGGTGCCGGGAGAACACTGAAGCTTTCTTT. Amino acid sequence: CAPRRCRENTEAFF.

The gene calls are TRBV18 and TRBJ1-1; D remains unclear. V lost 6 bases and J lost 1, with 12 bases in between. Germline-derived CDR1 and CDR2 are KGHSH and LQKENI. There are 14 residues in the CDR3. CDR3 protein: CASSSGAGNTEAFF. CDR3 bases: TGTGCCAGCTCGTCGGGAGCGGGGAACACTGAAGCTTTCTTT.

The CDR3 DNA follows: TGTGCCAGCAGCTTAGGGGGGGAACCCTACAATGAGCAGTTCTTC. This encodes CASSLGGEPYNEQFF. The V call is TRBV11-2, the J call TRBJ2-1; perhaps TRBD2 as D (6 bases). The CDR3 is 15 residues long. V was trimmed by 1 base and J by 2 bases, leaving 9 bases between them. Germline values: CDR1 SGHAT, CDR2 FQNNGV.

This clone was observed once. The V call is TRBV5-1, the J call TRBJ2-7; perhaps TRBD2 as D (6 bases). The V and J ends lost 3 bases and 5 bases respectively, with 18 bases between them. The germline CDR1 and CDR2 sequences are SGHRS and YFSETQ. The CDR3 runs 15 residues. As DNA, the CDR3 is TGCGCCAGCAGCTCCACGACAGCGGGTCGGGACGAGCAGTACTTC. It is translated as CASSSTTAGRDEQYF. The variable domain in full, with the rest retrieved from reference TRBV5-1 and TRBJ2-7, is KAGVTQTPRYLIKTRGQQVTLSCSPISGHRSVSWYQQTPGQGLQFLFEYFSETQRNKGNFPGRFSGRQFSNSRSEMNVSTLELGDSALYLCASSSTTAGRDEQYFGPGTRLTVT.

The chain couples TRBV5-1 to TRBJ1-3; 12 bases match TRBD1. Trimming took 3 bases from V and 4 from J; bases not matched to a gene: 5. CDR3 length: 16 residues. CDR1 is SGHRS, CDR2 YFSETQ, per germline. In DNA form, the CDR3 reads TGCGCCAGCAGCTGGGGACAGGGGGCAAAAGGAAACACCATATATTTT. Residues: CASSWGQGAKGNTIYF.

In its sample, this clone was seen once. At the DNA level, this CDR3 is encoded by other sequences in the same sample as well. The chain couples TRBV30 to TRBJ1-6; 9 nucleotides agree with TRBD1. This CDR3 has 15 residues. Germline CDR1 reads GTSNPN; CDR2 reads SVGIG (reference sequence). V lost 2 bases and J lost 8; bases outside the gene matches: 7. The CDR3 DNA sequence: TGTGCCTGGAGTTCCACGGGACAGGGCGATTCACCCCTCCACTTT. Translation gives CAWSSTGQGDSPLHF. Filled out from reference TRBV30 and TRBJ1-6, the complete variable domain reads SQTIHQWPATLVQPVGSPLSLECTVEGTSNPNLYWYRQAAGRGLQLLFYSVGIGQISSEVPQNLSASRPQDRQFILSSKKLLLSDSGFYLCAWSSTGQGDSPLHFGNGTRLTVT.

The sample holds a few counts of this clone. The chain joins TRBV4-1 to TRBJ1-5, with D possibly TRBD1 on 6 matching bases. The CDR3 consists of 18 residues. The germline V gene has CDR1 MGHRA and CDR2 YSYEKL. Trimming removed 0 bases at V and 2 bases at J, with 17 bases between. The CDR3 DNA reads as TGCGCCAGCAGCCAAGATCGGGGGGCGATTATAGGCAATCAGCCCCAGCATTTT. It yields the protein CASSQDRGAIIGNQPQHF.

V gene TRBV7-2 combines with J gene TRBJ2-5; D not resolved. The CDR3 totals 12 residues. V shed 4 bases and J shed 1 base, with 4 bases lying between them. Germline assignment: CDR1 SGHTA and CDR2 FQGNSA. DNA for the CDR3: TGTGCCAGCAGCTCGTCCCAAGAGACCCAGTACTTC. Translated: CASSSSQETQYF.

The chain is built from TRBV5-5 and TRBJ2-3; 7 bases agree with TRBD2. Germline V lookup: CDR1 SGHKS, CDR2 YYEKEE (reference sequence). J lost 6 bases, V lost 4 bases, and 11 bases had no gene match. The CDR3 spans 15 residues. CDR3 DNA sequence: TGTGCCAGCAGCCCGGAGGCTAGCGGCGGGGATACGCAGTATTTT. This gives the protein CASSPEASGGDTQYF.

The chain joins TRBV30 to TRBJ1-5, with D hard to call. The CDR3 covers 12 residues. Germline-derived CDR1 and CDR2 are GTSNPN and SVGIG (reference sequence). Trimming left V 5 bases short and J 2 bases short, with 7 bases between. In DNA form, the CDR3 reads TGTGCCTGGGGGAGGGGCAATCAGCCCCAGCATTTT. This encodes CAWGRGNQPQHF. The full variable domain, its missing parts supplied by reference TRBV30 and TRBJ1-5, is SQTIHQWPATLVQPVGSPLSLECTVEGTSNPNLYWYRQAAGRGLQLLFYSVGIGQISSEVPQNLSASRPQDRQFILSSKKLLLSDSGFYLCAWGRGNQPQHFGDGTRLSIL.

The chain joins TRBV6-6 to TRBJ2-1; possible D gene TRBD1, 5 bases. Trimming took off 7 bases at V and 8 bases at J, with 15 bases between the two ends. CDR3 size: 13 residues. CDR1 MNHNY and CDR2 SVGAGI come from the germline V gene (reference sequence). CDR3: CASTSPGWDEQFF. CDR3 in DNA: TGTGCCAGCACCTCCCCAGGGTGGGATGAGCAGTTCTTC.

The chain joins TRBV4-1 to TRBJ1-2; a weak D match, TRBD1 (6 bases). V lost 1 base, J lost 8 bases, and 17 bases lay in between. CDR1 MGHRA and CDR2 YSYEKL come from the germline V gene. The CDR3 contains 15 residues. The CDR3 DNA reads TGCGCCAGCAGCCAAGCCTTCCGGGGGGCGGAGGGCTACACCTTC. It codes for CASSQAFRGAEGYTF.

J is TRBJ2-6 and V is TRBV7-8; D unclear. This CDR3 comprises 11 residues. In germline, CDR1 is SGHVS, CDR2 FQNEAQ. The ends were cut back, 3 bases at V and 10 bases at J, with 4 bases in the middle. CDR3 in amino acids: CASSLENVLTF. The CDR3 DNA follows: TGTGCCAGCAGCTTGGAGAACGTCCTGACTTTC.

The rearrangement links TRBV11-3 to TRBJ2-3; TRBD2 aligns across 13 bases. With V trimmed by 5 bases and J by 7 bases, 6 bases remained unmatched. The CDR3 spans 15 residues. In germline, CDR1 is SGHNT, CDR2 YENEEA. CDR3 protein: CASSRGTSGKHTQYF. DNA of the CDR3: TGTGCCAGCAGCCGAGGGACTAGCGGGAAGCATACGCAGTATTTT.

This clone appeared a few times. The chain employs TRBV19 and TRBJ1-1; maybe TRBD1 (6 bases). The CDR3 spans 15 residues. Trimming cost V 5 bases and J 0 bases, with 13 bases left between them. The germline gives CDR1 LNHDA, CDR2 SQIVND (reference sequence). CDR3 in DNA: TGTGCCAGTAGTTCTCGACAGGCTATGAACACTGAAGCTTTCTTT. Protein sequence: CASSSRQAMNTEAFF.